The source of this T cell receptor (beta chain) is a study of monozygotic twins with inflammatory bowel disease. TCRdb processed the 5' RACE reads again and assigns one entry to each CDR3 protein, with no DNA. The sample data list over 130,000 distinct CDR3 sequences. Germline loops: CDR1 DFQATT, CDR2 SNEGSKA (reference sequence). CDR3 size: 18 residues. The sequencing sample was made of blood. The V gene is TRBV20-1, the J gene TRBJ2-7; with no DNA, the TCRdb D assignment of TRBD2 cannot be verified. The sequence was collected from a human donor with ulcerative colitis or Crohn's disease, or a healthy co-twin of an affected twin (not recorded which). CDR3: CSARDRGLAFPLGYEQYF.